This TCR beta chain came from a study of CD8+CD57+ T cells in acquired aplastic anemia. Whole-study results and caveats: It was found that twenty-nine CD8+ CDR3 sequences were shared between patients and controls.

As for this clonotype: Antigen specificity is unknown.

V was clipped by 10 bases and J by 5 bases; unmatched bases: 4. The CDR3 has 12 residues. Germline values: CDR1 ENHRY, CDR2 SYGVKD. TCR beta VDJ combinations and CDR3 sequences were profiled from genomic DNA. MiXCR, applied by TCRdb to the reads, yields one record per CDR3 protein. The data contain 450,000 to 600,000 distinct CDR3 sequences, roughly 34% of them seen just once; the ten biggest clones take up nearly 0.85%. By flow cytometry, patients selected for sequencing had shown an expansion of CD8+CD57+ cells. Severe acquired aplastic anemia was diagnosed in all patients. Blood sampling was performed on the patients, and none of them had received therapy by then.

The chain couples TRBV10-3 to TRBJ1-4; 7 bases fit TRBD1. Sequences were obtained from sorted CD4+, CD8+, or CD8+CD57+ T cells (not recorded which) from PBMCs. This clonotype was obtained from a human donor with aplastic anemia. The CDR3 DNA is TGTGCCAGCGGGACAGAGAATGAAAAACTGTTTTTT. As protein: CASGTENEKLFF.